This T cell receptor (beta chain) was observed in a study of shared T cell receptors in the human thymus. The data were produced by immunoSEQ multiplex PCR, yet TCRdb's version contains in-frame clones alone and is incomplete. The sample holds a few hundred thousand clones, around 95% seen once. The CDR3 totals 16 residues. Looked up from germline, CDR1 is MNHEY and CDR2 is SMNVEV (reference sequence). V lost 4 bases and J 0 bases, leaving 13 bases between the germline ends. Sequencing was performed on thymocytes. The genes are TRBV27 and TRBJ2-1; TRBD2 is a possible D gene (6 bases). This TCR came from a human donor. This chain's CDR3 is CASSWGEMLSYNEQFF. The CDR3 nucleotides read TGTGCCAGCAGTTGGGGGGAGATGCTCTCCTACAATGAGCAGTTCTTC.